This T cell receptor (beta chain) was sequenced during a study of blood T cell repertoires in COVID-19. Background on the study: Material from acute and convalescent COVID-19 was sourced from the United States, Italy and Spain. T cells, B-cell-depleted T cells, or PBMCs provided the cDNA or gDNA that served as material.

The data were produced by immunoSEQ multiplex PCR, yet TCRdb's version contains in-frame clones alone and is incomplete. The sample holds around 120,000 clones, 69% seen once. CDR1 is SEHNR, CDR2 FQNEAQ, per germline (reference sequence). V lost 0 bases, J lost 7 bases, and 21 bases lay in between. The CDR3 sequence is 17 residues long. The genes are TRBV7-9 and TRBJ1-1; the D is unclear. Input material: peripheral blood. The sequence was collected from a man older than 75 with acute or convalescent COVID-19. The CDR3, as DNA: TGTGCCAGCAGCTTAGCCCCCATAGGGCGGGGTACTAGTGAAGCTTTCTTT. It encodes CASSLAPIGRGTSEAFF.